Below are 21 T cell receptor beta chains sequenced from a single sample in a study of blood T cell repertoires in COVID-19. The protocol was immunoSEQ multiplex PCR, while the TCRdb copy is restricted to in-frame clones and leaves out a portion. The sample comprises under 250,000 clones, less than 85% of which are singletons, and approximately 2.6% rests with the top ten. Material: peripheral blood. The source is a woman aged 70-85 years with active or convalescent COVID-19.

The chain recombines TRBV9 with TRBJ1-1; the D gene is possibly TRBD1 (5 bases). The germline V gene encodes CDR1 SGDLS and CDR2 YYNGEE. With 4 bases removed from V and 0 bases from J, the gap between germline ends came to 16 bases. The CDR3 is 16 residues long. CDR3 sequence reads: CASSTPRGGLNTEAFF. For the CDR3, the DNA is TGTGCCAGCAGCACCCCCCGGGGGGGTTTGAACACTGAAGCTTTCTTT.

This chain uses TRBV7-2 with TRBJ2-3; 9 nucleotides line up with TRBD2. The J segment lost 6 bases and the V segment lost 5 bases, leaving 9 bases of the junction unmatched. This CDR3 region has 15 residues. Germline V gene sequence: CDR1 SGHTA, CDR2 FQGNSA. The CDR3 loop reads CASSLGTSMADTQYF. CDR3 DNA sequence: TGTGCCAGCAGCCTCGGGACTAGCATGGCGGATACGCAGTATTTT.

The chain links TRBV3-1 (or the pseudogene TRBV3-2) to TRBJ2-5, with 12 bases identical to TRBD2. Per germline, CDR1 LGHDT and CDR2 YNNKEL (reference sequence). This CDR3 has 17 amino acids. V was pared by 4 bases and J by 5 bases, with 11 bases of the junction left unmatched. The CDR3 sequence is CASSPGLAGGPWETQYF. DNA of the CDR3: TGTGCCAGCAGCCCCGGCCTAGCGGGAGGGCCATGGGAGACCCAGTACTTC.

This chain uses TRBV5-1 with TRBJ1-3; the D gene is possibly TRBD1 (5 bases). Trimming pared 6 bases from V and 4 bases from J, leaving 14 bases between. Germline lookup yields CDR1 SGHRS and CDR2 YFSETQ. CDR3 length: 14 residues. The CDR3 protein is CASTEGPGGNTIYF. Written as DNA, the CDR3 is TGCGCCAGCACGGAGGGGCCGGGGGGAAACACCATATATTTT.

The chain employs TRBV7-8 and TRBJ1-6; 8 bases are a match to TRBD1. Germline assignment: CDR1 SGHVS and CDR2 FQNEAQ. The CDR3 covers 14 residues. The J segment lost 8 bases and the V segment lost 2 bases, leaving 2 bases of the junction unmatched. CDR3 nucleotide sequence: TGTGCCAGCAGCTTAACAGGGGGGGATTCACCCCTCCACTTT. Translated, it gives CASSLTGGDSPLHF.

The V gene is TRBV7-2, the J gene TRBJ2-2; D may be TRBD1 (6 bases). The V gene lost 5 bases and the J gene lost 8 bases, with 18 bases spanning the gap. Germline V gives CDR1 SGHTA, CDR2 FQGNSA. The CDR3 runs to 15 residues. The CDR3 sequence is CASSVGQPEQGELFF. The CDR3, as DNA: TGTGCCAGCAGCGTCGGACAGCCCGAGCAGGGGGAGCTGTTTTTT.

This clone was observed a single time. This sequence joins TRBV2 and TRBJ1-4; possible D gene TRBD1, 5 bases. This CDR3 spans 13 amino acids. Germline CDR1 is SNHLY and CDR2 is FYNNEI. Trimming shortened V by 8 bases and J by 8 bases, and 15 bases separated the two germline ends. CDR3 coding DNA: TGTGCCAGCGTTAGGGGTCGACAGGAAAAACTGTTTTTT. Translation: CASVRGRQEKLFF.

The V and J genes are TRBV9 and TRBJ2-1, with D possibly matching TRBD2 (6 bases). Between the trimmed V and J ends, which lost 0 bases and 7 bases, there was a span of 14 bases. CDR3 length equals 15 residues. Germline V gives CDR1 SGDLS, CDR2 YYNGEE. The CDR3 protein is CASSVATGTVNEQFF. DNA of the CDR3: TGTGCCAGCAGCGTAGCTACGGGGACTGTGAATGAGCAGTTCTTC.

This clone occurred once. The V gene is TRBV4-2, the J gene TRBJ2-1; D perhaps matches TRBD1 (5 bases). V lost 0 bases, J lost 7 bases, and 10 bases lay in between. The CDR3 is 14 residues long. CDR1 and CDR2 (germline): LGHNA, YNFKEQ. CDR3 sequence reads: CASSQEAGHNEQFF. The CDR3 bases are TGTGCCAGCAGCCAAGAAGCAGGACATAATGAGCAGTTCTTC.

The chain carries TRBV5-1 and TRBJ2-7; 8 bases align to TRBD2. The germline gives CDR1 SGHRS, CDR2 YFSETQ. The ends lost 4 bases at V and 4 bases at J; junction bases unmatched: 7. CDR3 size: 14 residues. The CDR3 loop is CASSMGPGGYEQYF. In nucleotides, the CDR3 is TGCGCCAGCAGCATGGGGCCGGGAGGGTACGAGCAGTACTTC. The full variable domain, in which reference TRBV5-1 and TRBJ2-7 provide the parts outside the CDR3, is KAGVTQTPRYLIKTRGQQVTLSCSPISGHRSVSWYQQTPGQGLQFLFEYFSETQRNKGNFPGRFSGRQFSNSRSEMNVSTLELGDSALYLCASSMGPGGYEQYFGPGTRLTVT.

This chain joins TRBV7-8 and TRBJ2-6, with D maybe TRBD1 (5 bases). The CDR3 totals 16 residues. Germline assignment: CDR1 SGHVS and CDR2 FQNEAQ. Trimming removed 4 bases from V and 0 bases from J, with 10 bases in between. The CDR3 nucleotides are TGTGCCAGCAGCTATCGACAGTTCTCTGGGGCCAACGTCCTGACTTTC. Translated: CASSYRQFSGANVLTF.

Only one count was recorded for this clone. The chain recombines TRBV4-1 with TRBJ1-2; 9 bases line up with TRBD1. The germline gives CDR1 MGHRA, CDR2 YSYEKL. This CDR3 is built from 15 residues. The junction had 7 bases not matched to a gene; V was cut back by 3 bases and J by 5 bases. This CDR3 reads CASSHPGQGRYGYTF. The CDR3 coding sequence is TGCGCCAGCAGCCACCCTGGACAGGGGAGGTATGGCTACACCTTC.

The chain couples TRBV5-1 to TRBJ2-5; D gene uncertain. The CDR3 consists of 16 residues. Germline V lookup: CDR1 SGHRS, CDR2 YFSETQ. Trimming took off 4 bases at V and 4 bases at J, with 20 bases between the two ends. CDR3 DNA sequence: TGCGCCAGCAGCCGCCTGATAGACATTACAAGAGAGACCCAGTACTTC. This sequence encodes CASSRLIDITRETQYF.

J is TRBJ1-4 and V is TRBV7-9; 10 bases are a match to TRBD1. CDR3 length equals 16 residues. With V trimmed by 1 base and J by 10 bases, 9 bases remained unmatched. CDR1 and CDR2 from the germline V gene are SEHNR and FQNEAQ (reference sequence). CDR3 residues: CASSLDIGGQGGKLFF. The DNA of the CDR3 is TGTGCCAGCAGCTTAGATATCGGCGGACAGGGGGGAAAACTGTTTTTT.

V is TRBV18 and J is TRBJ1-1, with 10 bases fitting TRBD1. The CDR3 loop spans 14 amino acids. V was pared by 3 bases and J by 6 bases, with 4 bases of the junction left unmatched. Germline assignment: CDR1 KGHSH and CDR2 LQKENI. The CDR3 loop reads CASSPGTGVSEAFF. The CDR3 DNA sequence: TGTGCCAGCTCACCCGGGACAGGGGTCTCTGAAGCTTTCTTT.

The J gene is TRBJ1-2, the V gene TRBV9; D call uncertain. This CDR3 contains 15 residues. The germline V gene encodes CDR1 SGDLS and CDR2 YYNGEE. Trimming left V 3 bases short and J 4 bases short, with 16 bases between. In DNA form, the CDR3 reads TGTGCCAGCAGCGCTTTGGCAGGCCCTACCTATGGCTACACCTTC. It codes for CASSALAGPTYGYTF.

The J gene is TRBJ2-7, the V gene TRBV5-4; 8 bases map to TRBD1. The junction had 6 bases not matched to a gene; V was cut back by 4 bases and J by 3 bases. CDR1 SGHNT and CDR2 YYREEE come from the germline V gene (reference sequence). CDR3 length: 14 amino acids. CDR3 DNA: TGTGCCAGCAGCAGGGGACAGGACAGCTACGAGCAGTACTTC. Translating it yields CASSRGQDSYEQYF. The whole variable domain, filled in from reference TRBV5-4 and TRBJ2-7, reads ETGVTQSPTHLIKTRGQQVTLRCSSQSGHNTVSWYQQALGQGPQFIFQYYREEENGRGNFPPRFSGLQFPNYSSELNVNALELDDSALYLCASSRGQDSYEQYFGPGTRLTVT.

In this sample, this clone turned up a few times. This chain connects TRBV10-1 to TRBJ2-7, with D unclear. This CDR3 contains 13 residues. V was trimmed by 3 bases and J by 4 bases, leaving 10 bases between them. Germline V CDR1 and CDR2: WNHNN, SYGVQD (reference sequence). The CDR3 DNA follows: TGCGCCAGCAGTGAAGGTCCGACATACGAGCAGTACTTC. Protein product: CASSEGPTYEQYF.

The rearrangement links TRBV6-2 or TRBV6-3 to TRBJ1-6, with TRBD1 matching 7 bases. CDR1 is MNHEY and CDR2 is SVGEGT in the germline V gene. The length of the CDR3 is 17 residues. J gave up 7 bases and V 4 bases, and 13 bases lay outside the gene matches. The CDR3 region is CASSSRRDSQQNSPLHF. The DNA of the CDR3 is TGTGCCAGCAGTTCCCGCCGGGACAGCCAACAGAATTCACCCCTCCACTTT.

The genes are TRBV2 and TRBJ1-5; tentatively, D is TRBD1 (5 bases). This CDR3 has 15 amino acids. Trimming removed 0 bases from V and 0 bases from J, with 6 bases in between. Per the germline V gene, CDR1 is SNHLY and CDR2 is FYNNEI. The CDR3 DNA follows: TGTGCCAGCAGTGAAGCCGGACATAGCAATCAGCCCCAGCATTTT. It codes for CASSEAGHSNQPQHF.

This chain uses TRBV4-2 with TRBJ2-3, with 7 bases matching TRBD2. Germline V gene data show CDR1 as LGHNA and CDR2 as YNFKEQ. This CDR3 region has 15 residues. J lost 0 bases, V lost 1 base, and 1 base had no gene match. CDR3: CASSQGGGSTDTQYF. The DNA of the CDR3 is TGTGCCAGCAGCCAAGGCGGGGGTAGCACAGATACGCAGTATTTT.